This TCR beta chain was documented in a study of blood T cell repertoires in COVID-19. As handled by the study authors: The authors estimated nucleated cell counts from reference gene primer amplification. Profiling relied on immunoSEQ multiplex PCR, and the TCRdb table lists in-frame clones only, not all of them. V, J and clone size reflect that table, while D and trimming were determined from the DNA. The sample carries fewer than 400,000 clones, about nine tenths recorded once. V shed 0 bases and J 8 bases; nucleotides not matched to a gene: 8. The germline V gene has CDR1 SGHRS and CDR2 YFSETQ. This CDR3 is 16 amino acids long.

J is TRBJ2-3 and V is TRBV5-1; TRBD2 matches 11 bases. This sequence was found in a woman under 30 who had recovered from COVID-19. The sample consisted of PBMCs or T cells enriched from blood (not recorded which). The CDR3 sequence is CASSLVSSGGSPTQYF. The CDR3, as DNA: TGCGCCAGCAGCTTGGTGTCTAGCGGGGGGTCGCCTACGCAGTATTTT.